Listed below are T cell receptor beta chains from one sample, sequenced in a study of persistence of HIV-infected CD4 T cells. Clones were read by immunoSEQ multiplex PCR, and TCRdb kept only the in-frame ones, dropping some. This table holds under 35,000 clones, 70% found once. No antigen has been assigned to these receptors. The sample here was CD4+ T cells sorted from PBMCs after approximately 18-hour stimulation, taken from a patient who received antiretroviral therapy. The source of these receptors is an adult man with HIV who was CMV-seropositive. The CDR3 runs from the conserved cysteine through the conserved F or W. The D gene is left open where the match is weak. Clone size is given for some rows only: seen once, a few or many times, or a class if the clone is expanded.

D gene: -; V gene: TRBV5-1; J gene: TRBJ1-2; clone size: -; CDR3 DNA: TGCGCCAGCAGCCCGGAGGGGAACTATGGCTACACCTTC; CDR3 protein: CASSPEGNYGYTF
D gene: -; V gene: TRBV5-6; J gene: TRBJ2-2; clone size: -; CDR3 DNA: TGTGCCAGCAGCTTAGGGGGGATGGGGACCCACACCGGGGAGCTGTTTTTT; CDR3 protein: CASSLGGMGTHTGELFF
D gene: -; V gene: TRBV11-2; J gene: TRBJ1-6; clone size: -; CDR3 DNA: TGTGCCAGCAGCTTAGATCCGGGTTCACCCCTCCACTTT; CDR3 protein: CASSLDPGSPLHF
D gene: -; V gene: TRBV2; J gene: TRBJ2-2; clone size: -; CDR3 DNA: TGTGCCAGCAGTGGATGGGCAGGGGAAACCGGGGAGCTGTTTTTT; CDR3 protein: CASSGWAGETGELFF
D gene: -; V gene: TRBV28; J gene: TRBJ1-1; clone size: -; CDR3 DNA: TGTGCCAGCAGTTCTGCGGAACTCCGGGACATAGGAGAAGCTTTCTTT; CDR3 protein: CASSSAELRDIGEAFF
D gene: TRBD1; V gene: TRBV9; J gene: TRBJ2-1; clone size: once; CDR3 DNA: TGTGCCAGCAGCGTACAGGGGGCTGGATGGAATGAGCAGTTCTTC; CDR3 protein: CASSVQGAGWNEQFF
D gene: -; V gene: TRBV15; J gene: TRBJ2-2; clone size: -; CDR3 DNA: TGTGCCACCAGCAGAGCCCGGACCGGGGAGCTGTTTTTT; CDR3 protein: CATSRARTGELFF
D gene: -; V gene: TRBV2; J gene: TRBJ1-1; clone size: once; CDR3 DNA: TGTGCCAGCACTCAAGCGGTTATGAACACTGAAGCTTTCTTT; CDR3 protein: CASTQAVMNTEAFF
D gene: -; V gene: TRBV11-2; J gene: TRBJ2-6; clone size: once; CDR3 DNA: TGTGCCAGCAATAAAGGGGGCTCTGGGGCCAACGTCCTGACTTTC; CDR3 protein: CASNKGGSGANVLTF
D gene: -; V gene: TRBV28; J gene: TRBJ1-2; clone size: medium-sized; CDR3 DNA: TGTGCCAGCAGTTTAACCTCAGCCGTGGGAGGCTACACCTTC; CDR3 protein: CASSLTSAVGGYTF
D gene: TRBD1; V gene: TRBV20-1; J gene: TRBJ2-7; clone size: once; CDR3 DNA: TGCAGTGCTAGTGGTGACAGGGACAGGAGCGAGCAGTACTTC; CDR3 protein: CSASGDRDRSEQYF
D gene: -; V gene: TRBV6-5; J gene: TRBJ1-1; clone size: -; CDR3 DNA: TGTGCCAGCACTCCGGGGCAAAGTGGGGCTTTCTTT; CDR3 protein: CASTPGQSGAFF
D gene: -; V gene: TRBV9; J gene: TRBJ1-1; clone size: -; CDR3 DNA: TGTGCCAGCAGCGTAGGCGACGGTAGGAACACTGAAGCTTTCTTT; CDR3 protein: CASSVGDGRNTEAFF
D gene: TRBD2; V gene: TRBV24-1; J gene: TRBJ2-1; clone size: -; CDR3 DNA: TGTGCCACCAGCTGGACTAGCGGGGGCTCCTACAATGAGCAGTTCTTC; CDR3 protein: CATSWTSGGSYNEQFF
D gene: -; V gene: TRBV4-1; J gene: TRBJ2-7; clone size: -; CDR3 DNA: TGCGCCAGCAGCCAAGATTACGGGGCACGGGAGCAGTACTTC; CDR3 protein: CASSQDYGAREQYF
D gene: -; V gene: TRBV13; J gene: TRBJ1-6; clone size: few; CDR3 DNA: TGTGCCAGCAGCACCAGGACGTCAAACTCCTATAATTCACCCCTCCACTTT; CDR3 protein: CASSTRTSNSYNSPLHF
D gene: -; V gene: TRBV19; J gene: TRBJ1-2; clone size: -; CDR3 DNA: TGTGCCAGTAGTATGGACAGCTACTATGGCTACACCTTC; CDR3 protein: CASSMDSYYGYTF
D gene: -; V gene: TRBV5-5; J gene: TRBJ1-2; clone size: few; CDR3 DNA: TGTGCCAGCAGCCGGGATCCTGACGCATTTAACTATGGCTACACCTTC; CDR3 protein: CASSRDPDAFNYGYTF
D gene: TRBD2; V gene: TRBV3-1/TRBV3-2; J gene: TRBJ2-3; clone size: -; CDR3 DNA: TGTGCCAGCAGCCAAGCGACTAGCGGGGTCAACACAGATACGCAGTATTTT; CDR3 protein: CASSQATSGVNTDTQYF
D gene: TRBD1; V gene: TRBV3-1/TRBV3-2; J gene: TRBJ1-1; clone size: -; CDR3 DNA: TGTGCCAGCAGCCTGGGACAGCTGAACACTGAAGCTTTCTTT; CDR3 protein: CASSLGQLNTEAFF
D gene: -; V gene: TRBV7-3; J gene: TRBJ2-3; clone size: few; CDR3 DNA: TGTGCCAGCAGCCCCACCGGGGTGAGCACAGATACGCAGTATTTT; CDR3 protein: CASSPTGVSTDTQYF
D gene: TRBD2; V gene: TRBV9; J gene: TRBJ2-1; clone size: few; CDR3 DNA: TGTGCCAGCAGCCCGACTAGGCGGGGGGAGCAGTTCTTC; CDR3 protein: CASSPTRRGEQFF
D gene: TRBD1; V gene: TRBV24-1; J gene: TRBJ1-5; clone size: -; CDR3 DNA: TGTGCCACCAGTAGACAGGGTCGGTATCAGCCCCAGCATTTT; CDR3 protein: CATSRQGRYQPQHF
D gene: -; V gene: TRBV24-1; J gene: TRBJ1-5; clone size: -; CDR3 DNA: TGTGCCACCAGTGATTTGTCGGCTAATCAGCCCCAGCATTTT; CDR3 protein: CATSDLSANQPQHF
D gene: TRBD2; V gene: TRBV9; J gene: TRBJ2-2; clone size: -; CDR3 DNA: TGTGCCAGCAGCGTAGTCGCGGGGGGGCCACGTCTCGGGGAGCTGTTTTTT; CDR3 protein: CASSVVAGGPRLGELFF
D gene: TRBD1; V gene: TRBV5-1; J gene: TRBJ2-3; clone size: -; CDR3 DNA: TGCGCCAGCAGCTTGCAGGGGGCGGGAACAGATACGCAGTATTTT; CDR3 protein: CASSLQGAGTDTQYF